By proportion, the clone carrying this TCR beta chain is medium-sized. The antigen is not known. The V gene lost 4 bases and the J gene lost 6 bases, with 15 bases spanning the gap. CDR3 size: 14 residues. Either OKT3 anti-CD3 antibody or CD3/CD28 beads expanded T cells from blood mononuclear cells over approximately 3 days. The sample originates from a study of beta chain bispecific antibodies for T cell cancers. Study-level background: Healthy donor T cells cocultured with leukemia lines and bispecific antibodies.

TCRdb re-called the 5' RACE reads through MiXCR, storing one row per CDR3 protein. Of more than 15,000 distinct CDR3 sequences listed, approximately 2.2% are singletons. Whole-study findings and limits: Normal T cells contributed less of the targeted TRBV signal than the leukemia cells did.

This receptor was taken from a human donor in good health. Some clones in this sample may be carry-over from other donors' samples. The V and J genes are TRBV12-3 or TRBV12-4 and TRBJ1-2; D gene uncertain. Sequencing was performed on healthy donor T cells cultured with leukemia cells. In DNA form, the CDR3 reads TGTGCCAGCAGTTCAAATACCTTTATCAATGGCTACACCTTC. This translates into CASSSNTFINGYTF.